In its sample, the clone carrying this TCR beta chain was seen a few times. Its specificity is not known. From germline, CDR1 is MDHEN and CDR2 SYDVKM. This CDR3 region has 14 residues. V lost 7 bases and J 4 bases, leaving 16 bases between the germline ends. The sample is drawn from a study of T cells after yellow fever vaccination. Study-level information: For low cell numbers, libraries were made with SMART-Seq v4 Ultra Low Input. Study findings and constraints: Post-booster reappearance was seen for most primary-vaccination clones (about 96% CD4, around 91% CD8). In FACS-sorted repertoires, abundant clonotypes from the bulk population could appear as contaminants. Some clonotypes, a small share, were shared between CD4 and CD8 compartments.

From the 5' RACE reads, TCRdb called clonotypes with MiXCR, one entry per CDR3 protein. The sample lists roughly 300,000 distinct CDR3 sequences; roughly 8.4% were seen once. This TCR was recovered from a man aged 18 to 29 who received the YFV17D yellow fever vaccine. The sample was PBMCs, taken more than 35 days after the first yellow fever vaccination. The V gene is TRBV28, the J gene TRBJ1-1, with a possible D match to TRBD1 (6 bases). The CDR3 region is CASNLRQDLTEAFF. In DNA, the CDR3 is TGTGCCAGCAATCTTAGACAGGATCTCACTGAAGCTTTCTTT.